A selection of T cell receptor beta chains follows, all from one sample in a study of shared clonotypes between healthy human individuals. Sequencing was performed with immunoSEQ multiplex PCR; in TCRdb, only in-frame clones are kept and a portion is missing. The table has around 530,000 clones, roughly 72% seen once. Sequenced sample: PBMCs. These receptors all come from a woman in her thirties or forties in good health. Some clones in this sample may be carry-over from other donors' samples. Both conserved end residues are part of each CDR3. A D gene is named only where the DNA matches it firmly. The listing skips clone size in some rows; elsewhere it reads once, few, many or a size class.

d_call	v_call	clone_size	j_call	cdr3_nt	cdr3_aa
TRBD2	TRBV7-2	few	TRBJ2-1	TGTGCCAGCAGCCTCAGTAGCGGGAGTGGTTACAATGAGCAGTTCTTC	CASSLSSGSGYNEQFF
-	TRBV28	-	TRBJ2-7	TGTGCCAGCAAGCGCGGGGATCACTCCTACGAGCAGTACTTC	CASKRGDHSYEQYF
-	TRBV25-1	-	TRBJ1-1	TGTGCCAGCAGTGCCCTCGGGGGCTTTGAAGCTTTCTTT	CASSALGGFEAFF
-	TRBV18	-	TRBJ1-1	TGTGCCAGCTCACCAAACGCAGACACTGAAGCTTTCTTT	CASSPNADTEAFF
-	TRBV6-1	-	TRBJ2-2	TGTGCCAGCAGTGAGGCCCCGGCCAACACCGGGGAGCTGTTTTTT	CASSEAPANTGELFF
-	TRBV2	-	TRBJ2-6	TGTGCCAGCAACCCAAGCTCTGGGGCCAACGTCCTGACTTTC	CASNPSSGANVLTF
-	TRBV11-3	-	TRBJ2-2	TGTGCCAGCAGCGCACTTTCCTCTGGGGAGCTGTTTTTT	CASSALSSGELFF
-	TRBV18	-	TRBJ2-5	TGTGCCAGCTCACCCTACACACAAGAGACCCAGTACTTC	CASSPYTQETQYF
TRBD2	TRBV9	-	TRBJ2-2	TGTGCCAGCAGTAGCGGGAGAAACACCGGGGAGCTGTTTTTT	CASSSGRNTGELFF
TRBD2	TRBV7-6	-	TRBJ2-7	TGTGCCAGCAGCGGAAAGCGGGACCCCTCCTACGAGCAGTACTTC	CASSGKRDPSYEQYF
-	TRBV28	-	TRBJ2-7	TGTGCCAGCAGTTTGGGGGACCCGGGAGAGCAGTACTTC	CASSLGDPGEQYF
-	TRBV30	-	TRBJ1-2	TGTGCCTGGAGTACGGGCAGTAGCTACACCTTC	CAWSTGSSYTF
-	TRBV6-1	once	TRBJ1-5	TGTGCCAGCACCCAGGGCCCCAATCAGCCCCAGCATTTT	CASTQGPNQPQHF
-	TRBV11-2	-	TRBJ2-1	TGTGCCAGCAGCTCGACGGACGGGAGCTCCTACAATGAGCAGTTCTTC	CASSSTDGSSYNEQFF
TRBD2	TRBV2	-	TRBJ2-7	TGTGCCAGCGAGGGTAGCGGGAGAGGGGCTCGGGAGGAGCAGTACTTC	CASEGSGRGAREEQYF
TRBD1	TRBV19	-	TRBJ2-1	TGTGCCAGTAGTAGATTAAAGGGGGCGGTTGAGCAGTTCTTC	CASSRLKGAVEQFF
TRBD1	TRBV19	-	TRBJ1-2	TGTGCCAGTACCGAAACAGGGGGTGTTGGCTACACCTTC	CASTETGGVGYTF
-	TRBV28	-	TRBJ1-2	TGTGCCAGCAGTTTGAGGCAGGGGTTAGGCACCTTC	CASSLRQGLGTF
-	TRBV15	-	TRBJ2-7	TGTGCCACCAGCAGAGAGGGTTACTCCTACGAGCAGTACTTC	CATSREGYSYEQYF
TRBD1	TRBV28	-	TRBJ2-6	TGTGCCAGCAGAAAGCCCGGGACAGCGGCCAACTCTGGGGCCAACGTCCTGACTTTC	CASRKPGTAANSGANVLTF
-	TRBV5-1	few	TRBJ2-5	TGCGCCAGCAGCTTGGTTGGCGGCGGGATGGTGGGAGAGACCCAGTACTTC	CASSLVGGGMVGETQYF
-	TRBV5-5	-	TRBJ2-2	TGTGCCAGCAGCTTGCGAGCGGGCGTGAACACCGGGGAGCTGTTTTTT	CASSLRAGVNTGELFF
TRBD2	TRBV5-1	-	TRBJ2-7	TGCGCCAGCAGCTTGGTGCTAGCGGGAGCCTCCTCATACGAGCAGTACTTC	CASSLVLAGASSYEQYF
TRBD2	TRBV11-2	-	TRBJ2-1	TGTGCCAGCAGCTTAGCGGCGCTAGCGGGATTCTCCTACAATGAGCAGTTCTTC	CASSLAALAGFSYNEQFF
TRBD1	TRBV4-3	-	TRBJ2-3	TGCGCCAGCAGTTCAGGACAGGGTCAGGATACGCAGTATTTT	CASSSGQGQDTQYF
-	TRBV5-1	-	TRBJ2-3	TGCGCCAGCAGCTTTCAAGGAGGGGGCTTTGGCACAGATACGCAGTATTTT	CASSFQGGGFGTDTQYF
TRBD1	TRBV7-2	-	TRBJ2-6	TGTGCCAGCAGCTCCGGGACAGGGTCCTCTGGGGCCAACGTCCTGACTTTC	CASSSGTGSSGANVLTF
-	TRBV18	-	TRBJ2-5	TGTGCCAGCTCACCACCGAGTAGGGGCGGAGTGGAGACCCAGTACTTC	CASSPPSRGGVETQYF